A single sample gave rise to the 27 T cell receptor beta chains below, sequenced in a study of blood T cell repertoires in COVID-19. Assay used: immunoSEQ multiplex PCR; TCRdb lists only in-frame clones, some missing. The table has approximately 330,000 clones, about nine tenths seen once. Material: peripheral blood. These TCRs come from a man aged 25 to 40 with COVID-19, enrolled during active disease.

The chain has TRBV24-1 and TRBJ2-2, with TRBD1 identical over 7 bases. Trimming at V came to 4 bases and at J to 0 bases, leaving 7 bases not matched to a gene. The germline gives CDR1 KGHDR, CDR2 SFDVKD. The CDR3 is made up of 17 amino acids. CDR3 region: CATSDLTGDTNTGELFF. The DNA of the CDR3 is TGTGCCACCAGTGACCTAACAGGGGACACGAACACCGGGGAGCTGTTTTTT.

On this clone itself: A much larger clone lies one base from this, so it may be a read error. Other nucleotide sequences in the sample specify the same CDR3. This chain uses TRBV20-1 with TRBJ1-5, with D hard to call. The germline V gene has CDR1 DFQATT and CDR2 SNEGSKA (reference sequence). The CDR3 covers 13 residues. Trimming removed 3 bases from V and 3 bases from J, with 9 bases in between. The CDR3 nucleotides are TGCAGTGCTAGTCGGGGAGACAATCAGCCCCAGCATTTT. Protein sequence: CSASRGDNQPQHF.

In nucleotides, the CDR3 is TGTGCCAGCAGTCACCGGACTAGCGGGTACCAAGAGACCCAGTACTTC. This encodes CASSHRTSGYQETQYF. The chain employs TRBV27 and TRBJ2-5; 11 bases line up with TRBD2. Germline assignment: CDR1 MNHEY and CDR2 SMNVEV (reference sequence). After removal of 5 bases from V and 0 bases from J, the junction contained 5 bases not matched to a gene. The CDR3 totals 16 residues.

The CDR3: CASSQGGGAHNEQFF. CDR3 bases: TGTGCCAGCAGCCAAGGAGGGGGCGCCCACAATGAGCAGTTCTTC. The genes are TRBV16 and TRBJ2-1; weak D call: TRBD1 (7 bases). The V and J ends lost 2 bases and 5 bases respectively, with 13 bases between them. CDR3 length: 15 amino acids. Germline V lookup: CDR1 KGHSY, CDR2 FQNENV.

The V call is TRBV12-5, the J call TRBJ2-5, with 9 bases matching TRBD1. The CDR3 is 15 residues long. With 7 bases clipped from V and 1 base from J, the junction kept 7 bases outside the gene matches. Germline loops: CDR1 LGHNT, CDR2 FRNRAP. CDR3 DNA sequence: TGTGCTAGTGACCCGGGACAGGGATTCCAAGAGACCCAGTACTTC. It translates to CASDPGQGFQETQYF.

The CDR3 reads CASSPFLTLESNTEAFF. The CDR3 DNA reads as TGTGCCAGCTCACCCTTTCTAACGTTAGAGTCGAACACTGAAGCTTTCTTT. The chain uses TRBV18 and TRBJ1-1; D not resolved. The CDR3 runs to 17 residues. Trimming stripped 3 bases from V and 1 base from J, with 18 bases between. CDR1 is KGHSH and CDR2 is LQKENI in the germline V gene. The whole variable domain, filled in from reference TRBV18 and TRBJ1-1, reads NAGVMQNPRHLVRRRGQEARLRCSPMKGHSHVYWYRQLPEEGLKFMVYLQKENIIDESGMPKERFSAEFPKEGPSILRIQQVVRGDSAAYFCASSPFLTLESNTEAFFGQGTRLTVV.

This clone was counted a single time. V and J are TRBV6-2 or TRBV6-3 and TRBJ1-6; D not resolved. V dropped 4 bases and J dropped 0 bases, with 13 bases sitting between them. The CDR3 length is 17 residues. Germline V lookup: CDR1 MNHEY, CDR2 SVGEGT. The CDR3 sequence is CASSLGGLSSYNSPLHF. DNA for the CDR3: TGTGCCAGCAGTTTAGGAGGGCTGAGCTCCTATAATTCACCCCTCCACTTT.

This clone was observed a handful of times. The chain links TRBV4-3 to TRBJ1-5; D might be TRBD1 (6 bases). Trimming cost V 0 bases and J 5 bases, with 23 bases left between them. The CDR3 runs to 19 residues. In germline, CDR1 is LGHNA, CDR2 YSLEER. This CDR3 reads CASSQDASRGTTRYQPQHF. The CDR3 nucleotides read TGCGCCAGCAGCCAAGATGCTTCTAGGGGGACAACAAGATATCAGCCCCAGCATTTT.

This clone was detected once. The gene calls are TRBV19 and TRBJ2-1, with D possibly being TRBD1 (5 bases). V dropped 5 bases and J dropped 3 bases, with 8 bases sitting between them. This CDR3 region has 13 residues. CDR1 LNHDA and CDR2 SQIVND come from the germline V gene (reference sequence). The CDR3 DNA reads TGTGCCAGTAGTGCAGGGTTCTACAATGAGCAGTTCTTC. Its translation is CASSAGFYNEQFF.

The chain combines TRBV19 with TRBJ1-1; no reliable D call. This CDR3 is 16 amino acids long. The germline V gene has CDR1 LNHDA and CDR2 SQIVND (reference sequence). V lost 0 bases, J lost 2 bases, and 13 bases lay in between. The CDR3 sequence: CASSIDRGGFNTEAFF. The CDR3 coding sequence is TGTGCCAGTAGTATAGATCGAGGAGGTTTTAACACTGAAGCTTTCTTT. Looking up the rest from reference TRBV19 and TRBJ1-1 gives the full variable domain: DGGITQSPKYLFRKEGQNVTLSCEQNLNHDAMYWYRQDPGQGLRLIYYSQIVNDFQKGDIAEGYSVSREKKESFPLTVTSAQKNPTAFYLCASSIDRGGFNTEAFFGQGTRLTVV.

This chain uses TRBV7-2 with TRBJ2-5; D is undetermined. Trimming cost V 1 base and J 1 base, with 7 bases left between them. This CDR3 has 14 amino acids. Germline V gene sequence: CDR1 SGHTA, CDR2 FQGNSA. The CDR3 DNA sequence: TGTGCCAGCAGCTTAGGGGCAGCCCAAGAGACCCAGTACTTC. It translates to CASSLGAAQETQYF.

The CDR3 protein is CASSVGGLAGQETQYF. The DNA of the CDR3 is TGTGCCAGCAGCGTAGGGGGACTAGCGGGACAAGAGACCCAGTACTTC. The chain carries TRBV9 and TRBJ2-5; TRBD2 matches 13 bases. CDR3 length: 16 amino acids. The V segment lost 0 bases and the J segment 2 bases; nucleotides outside the gene matches: 1. Germline V gene lookup returns CDR1 SGDLS and CDR2 YYNGEE.

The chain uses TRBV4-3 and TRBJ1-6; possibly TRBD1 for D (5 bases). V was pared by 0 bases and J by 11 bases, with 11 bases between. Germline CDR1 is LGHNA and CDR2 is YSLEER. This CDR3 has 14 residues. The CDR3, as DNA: TGCGCCAGCAGCCAAGATGCAGGGCTGACACCCCTCCACTTT. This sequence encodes CASSQDAGLTPLHF.

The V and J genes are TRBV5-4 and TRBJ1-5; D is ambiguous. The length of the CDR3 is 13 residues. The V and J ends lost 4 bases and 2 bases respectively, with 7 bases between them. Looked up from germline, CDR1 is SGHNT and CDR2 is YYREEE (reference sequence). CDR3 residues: CASSHGGNQPQHF. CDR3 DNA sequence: TGTGCCAGCAGCCACGGGGGCAATCAGCCCCAGCATTTT.

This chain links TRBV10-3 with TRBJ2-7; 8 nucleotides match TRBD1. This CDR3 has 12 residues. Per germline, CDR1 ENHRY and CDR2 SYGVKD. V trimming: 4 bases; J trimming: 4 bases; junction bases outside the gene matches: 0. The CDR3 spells CAISGTGYEQYF. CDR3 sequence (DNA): TGTGCCATCAGTGGGACAGGGTACGAGCAGTACTTC.

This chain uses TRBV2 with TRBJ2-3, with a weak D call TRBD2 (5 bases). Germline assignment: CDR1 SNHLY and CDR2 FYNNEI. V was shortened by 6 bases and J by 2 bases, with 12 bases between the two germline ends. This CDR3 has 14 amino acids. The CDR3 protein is CASRAGMVTDTQYF. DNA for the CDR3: TGTGCCAGCAGAGCCGGGATGGTCACAGATACGCAGTATTTT.

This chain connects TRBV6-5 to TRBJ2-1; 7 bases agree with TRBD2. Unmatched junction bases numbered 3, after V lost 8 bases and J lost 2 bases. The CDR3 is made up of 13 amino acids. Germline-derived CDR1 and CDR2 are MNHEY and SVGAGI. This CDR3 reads CASLSGTYNEQFF. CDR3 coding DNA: TGTGCCAGCCTGAGCGGGACCTACAATGAGCAGTTCTTC.

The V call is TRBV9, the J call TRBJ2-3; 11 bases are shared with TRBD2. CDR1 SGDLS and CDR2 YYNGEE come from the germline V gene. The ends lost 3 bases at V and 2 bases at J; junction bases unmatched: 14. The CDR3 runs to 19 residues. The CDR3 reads CASSDGIAGGPRTTDTQYF. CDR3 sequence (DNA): TGTGCCAGCAGCGACGGTATAGCGGGAGGGCCGAGAACCACAGATACGCAGTATTTT. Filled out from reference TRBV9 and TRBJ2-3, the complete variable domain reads DSGVTQTPKHLITATGQRVTLRCSPRSGDLSVYWYQQSLDQGLQFLIQYYNGEERAKGNILERFSAQQFPDLHSELNLSSLELGDSALYFCASSDGIAGGPRTTDTQYFGPGTRLTVL.

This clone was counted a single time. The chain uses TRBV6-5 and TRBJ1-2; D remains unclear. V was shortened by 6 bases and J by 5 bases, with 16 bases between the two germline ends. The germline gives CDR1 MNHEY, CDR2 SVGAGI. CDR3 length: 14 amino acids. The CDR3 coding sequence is TGTGCCAGCAGGAATGGCAACACCTTATATGGCTACACCTTC. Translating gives CASRNGNTLYGYTF.

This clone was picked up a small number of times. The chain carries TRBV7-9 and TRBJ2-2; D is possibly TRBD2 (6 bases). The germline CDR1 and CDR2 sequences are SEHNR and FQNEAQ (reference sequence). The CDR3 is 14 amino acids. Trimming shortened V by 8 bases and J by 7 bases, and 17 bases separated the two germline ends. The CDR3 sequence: CASSAGYLGGELFF. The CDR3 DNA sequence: TGTGCCAGCTCGGCGGGATATCTGGGCGGGGAGCTGTTTTTT.

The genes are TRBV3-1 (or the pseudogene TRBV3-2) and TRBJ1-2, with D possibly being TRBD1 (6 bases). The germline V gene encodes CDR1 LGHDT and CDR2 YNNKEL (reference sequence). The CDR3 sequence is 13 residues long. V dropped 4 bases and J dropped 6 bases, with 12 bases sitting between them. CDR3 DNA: TGTGCCAGCAGCCCAGGGGAGTTTGATGGCTACACCTTC. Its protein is CASSPGEFDGYTF.

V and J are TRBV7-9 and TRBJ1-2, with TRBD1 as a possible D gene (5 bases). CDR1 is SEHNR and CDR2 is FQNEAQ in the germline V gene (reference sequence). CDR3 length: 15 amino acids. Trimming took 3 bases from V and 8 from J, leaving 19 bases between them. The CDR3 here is CASSFDGDRKGGYTF. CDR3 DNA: TGTGCCAGCAGCTTCGACGGAGACAGAAAGGGAGGCTACACCTTC.

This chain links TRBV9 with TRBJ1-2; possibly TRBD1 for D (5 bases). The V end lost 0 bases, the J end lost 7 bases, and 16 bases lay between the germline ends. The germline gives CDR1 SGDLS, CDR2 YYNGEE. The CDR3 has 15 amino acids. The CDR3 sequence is CASSVAGTQWGGYTF. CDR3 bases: TGTGCCAGCAGCGTAGCGGGGACTCAATGGGGTGGCTACACCTTC.

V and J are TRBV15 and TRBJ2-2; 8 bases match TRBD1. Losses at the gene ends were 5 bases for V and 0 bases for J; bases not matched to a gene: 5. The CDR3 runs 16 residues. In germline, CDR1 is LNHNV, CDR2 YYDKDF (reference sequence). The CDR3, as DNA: TGTGCCACCAGCGATTCGACAGGGGCGAACACCGGGGAGCTGTTTTTT. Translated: CATSDSTGANTGELFF. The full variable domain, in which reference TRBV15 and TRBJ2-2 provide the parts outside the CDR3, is DAMVIQNPRYQVTQFGKPVTLSCSQTLNHNVMYWYQQKSSQAPKLLFHYYDKDFNNEADTPDNFQSRRPNTSFCFLDIRSPGLGDTAMYLCATSDSTGANTGELFFGEGSRLTVL.

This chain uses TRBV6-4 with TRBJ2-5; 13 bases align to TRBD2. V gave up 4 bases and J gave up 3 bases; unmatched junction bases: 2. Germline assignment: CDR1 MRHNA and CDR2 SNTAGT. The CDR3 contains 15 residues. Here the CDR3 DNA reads TGTGCCAGCAGTGCCGGGACTAGCGGGGAAGAGACCCAGTACTTC. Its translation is CASSAGTSGEETQYF.

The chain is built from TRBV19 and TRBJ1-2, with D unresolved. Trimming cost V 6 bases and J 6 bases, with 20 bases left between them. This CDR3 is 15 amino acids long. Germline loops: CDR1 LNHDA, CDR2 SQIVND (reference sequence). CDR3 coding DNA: TGTGCCAGTAGGATGTTGGACTTGCGTTCTGATGGCTACACCTTC. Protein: CASRMLDLRSDGYTF.

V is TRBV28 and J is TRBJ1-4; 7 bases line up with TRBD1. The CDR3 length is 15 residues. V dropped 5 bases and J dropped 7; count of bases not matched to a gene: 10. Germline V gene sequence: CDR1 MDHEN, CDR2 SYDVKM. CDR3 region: CASSPPEGAIEKLFF. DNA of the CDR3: TGTGCCAGCAGTCCCCCGGAGGGGGCCATTGAAAAACTGTTTTTT.